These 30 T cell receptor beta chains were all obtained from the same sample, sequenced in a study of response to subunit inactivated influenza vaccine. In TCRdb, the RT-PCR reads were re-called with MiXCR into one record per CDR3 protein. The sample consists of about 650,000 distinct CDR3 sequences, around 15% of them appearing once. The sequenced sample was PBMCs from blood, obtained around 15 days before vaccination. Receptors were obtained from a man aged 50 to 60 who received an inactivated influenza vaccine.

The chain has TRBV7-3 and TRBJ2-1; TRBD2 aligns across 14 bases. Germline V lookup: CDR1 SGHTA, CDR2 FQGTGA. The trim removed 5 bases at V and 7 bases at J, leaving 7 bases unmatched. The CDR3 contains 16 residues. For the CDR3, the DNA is TGTGCCAGCAGCCGCGGACTAGCGGGAGGATTGAATGAGCAGTTCTTC. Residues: CASSRGLAGGLNEQFF.

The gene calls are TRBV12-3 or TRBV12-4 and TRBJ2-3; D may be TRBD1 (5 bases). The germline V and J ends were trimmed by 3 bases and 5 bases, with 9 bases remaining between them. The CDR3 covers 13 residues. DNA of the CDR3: TGTGCCAGCAGTTTCAGGGAAGGAGATACGCAGTATTTT. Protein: CASSFREGDTQYF.

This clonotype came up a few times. The chain's CDR3 is CATSREADLGGGYTF. The DNA of the CDR3 is TGTGCCACCAGCAGAGAGGCCGACTTGGGCGGAGGCTACACCTTC. This chain uses TRBV15 with TRBJ1-2, with D unclear. Trimming left V 0 bases short and J 8 bases short, with 16 bases between. CDR3 length equals 15 residues. Germline CDR1 reads LNHNV; CDR2 reads YYDKDF (reference sequence). The full variable domain, its missing parts supplied by reference TRBV15 and TRBJ1-2, is DAMVIQNPRYQVTQFGKPVTLSCSQTLNHNVMYWYQQKSSQAPKLLFHYYDKDFNNEADTPDNFQSRRPNTSFCFLDIRSPGLGDTAMYLCATSREADLGGGYTFGSGTRLTVV.

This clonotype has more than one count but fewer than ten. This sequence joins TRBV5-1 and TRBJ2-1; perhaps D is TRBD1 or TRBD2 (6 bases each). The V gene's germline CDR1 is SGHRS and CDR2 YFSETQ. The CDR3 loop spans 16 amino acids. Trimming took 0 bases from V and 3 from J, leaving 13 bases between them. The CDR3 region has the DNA TGCGCCAGCAGCTTGGGTAGGGGGAGGAACTACAATGAGCAGTTCTTC. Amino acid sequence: CASSLGRGRNYNEQFF.

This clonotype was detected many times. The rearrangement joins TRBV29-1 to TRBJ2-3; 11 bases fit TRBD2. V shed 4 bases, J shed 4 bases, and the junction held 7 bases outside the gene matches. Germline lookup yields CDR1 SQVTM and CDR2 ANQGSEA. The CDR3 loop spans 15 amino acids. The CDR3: CSVVHSGRDPDTQYF. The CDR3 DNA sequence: TGCAGCGTTGTTCATAGCGGGAGGGACCCAGATACGCAGTATTTT.

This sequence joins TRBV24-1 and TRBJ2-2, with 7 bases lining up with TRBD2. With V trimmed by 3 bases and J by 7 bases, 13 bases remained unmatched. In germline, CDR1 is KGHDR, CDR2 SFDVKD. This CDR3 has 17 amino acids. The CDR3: CATSDTLPTSSDGELFF. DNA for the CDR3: TGTGCCACCAGTGATACACTTCCGACTAGCTCTGACGGGGAGCTGTTTTTT.

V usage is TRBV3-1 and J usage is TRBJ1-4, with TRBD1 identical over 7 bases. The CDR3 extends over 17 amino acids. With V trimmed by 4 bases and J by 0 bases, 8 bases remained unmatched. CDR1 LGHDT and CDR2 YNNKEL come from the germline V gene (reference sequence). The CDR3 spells CASSPEDRTATNEKLFF. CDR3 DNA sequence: TGTGCCAGCAGCCCCGAGGACAGGACAGCAACTAATGAAAAACTGTTTTTT.

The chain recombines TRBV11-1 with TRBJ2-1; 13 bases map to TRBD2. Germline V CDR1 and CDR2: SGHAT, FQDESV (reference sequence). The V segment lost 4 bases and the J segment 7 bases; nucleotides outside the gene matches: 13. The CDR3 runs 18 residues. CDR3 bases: TGTGCCAGCAGCTCCATGGGGAGACTAGCGGGGGGTCAGAATGAGCAGTTCTTC. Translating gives CASSSMGRLAGGQNEQFF.

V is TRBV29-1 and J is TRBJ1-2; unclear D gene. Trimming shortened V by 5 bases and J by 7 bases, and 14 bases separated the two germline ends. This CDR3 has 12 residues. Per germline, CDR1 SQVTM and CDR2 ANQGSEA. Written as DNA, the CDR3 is TGCAGCGTTTCAGACACTCGAGGTGGCTACACCTTC. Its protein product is CSVSDTRGGYTF.

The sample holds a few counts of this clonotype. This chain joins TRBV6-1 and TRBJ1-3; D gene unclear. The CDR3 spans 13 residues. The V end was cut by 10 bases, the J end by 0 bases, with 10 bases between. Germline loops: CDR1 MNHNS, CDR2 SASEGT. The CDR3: CATKSGSGNTIYF. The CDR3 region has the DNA TGTGCCACCAAGTCGGGCTCTGGAAACACCATATATTTT.

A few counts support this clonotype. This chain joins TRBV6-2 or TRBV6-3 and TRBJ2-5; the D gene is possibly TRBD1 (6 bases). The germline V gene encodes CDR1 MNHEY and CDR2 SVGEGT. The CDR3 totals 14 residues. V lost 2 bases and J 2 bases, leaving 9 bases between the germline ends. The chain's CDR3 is CASSYRTAQETQYF. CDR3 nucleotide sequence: TGTGCCAGCAGTTACCGGACAGCTCAAGAGACCCAGTACTTC.

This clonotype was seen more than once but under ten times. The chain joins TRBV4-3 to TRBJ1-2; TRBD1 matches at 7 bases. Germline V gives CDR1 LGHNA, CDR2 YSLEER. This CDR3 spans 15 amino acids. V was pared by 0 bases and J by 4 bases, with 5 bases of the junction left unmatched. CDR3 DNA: TGCGCCAGCAGCCAAGACTACAGGGGAGGCTATGGCTACACCTTC. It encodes CASSQDYRGGYGYTF.

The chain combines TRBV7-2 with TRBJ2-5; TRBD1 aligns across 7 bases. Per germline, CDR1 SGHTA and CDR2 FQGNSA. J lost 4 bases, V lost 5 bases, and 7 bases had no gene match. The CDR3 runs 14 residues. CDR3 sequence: CASSRQGRLETQYF. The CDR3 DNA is TGTGCCAGCAGCCGACAGGGAAGATTAGAGACCCAGTACTTC.

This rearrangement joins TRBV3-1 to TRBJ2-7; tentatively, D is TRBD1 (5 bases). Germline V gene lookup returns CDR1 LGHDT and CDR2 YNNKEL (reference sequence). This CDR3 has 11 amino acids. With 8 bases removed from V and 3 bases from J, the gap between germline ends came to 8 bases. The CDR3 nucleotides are TGTGCCAGCCCGACAGACTACGAGCAGTACTTC. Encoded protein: CASPTDYEQYF.

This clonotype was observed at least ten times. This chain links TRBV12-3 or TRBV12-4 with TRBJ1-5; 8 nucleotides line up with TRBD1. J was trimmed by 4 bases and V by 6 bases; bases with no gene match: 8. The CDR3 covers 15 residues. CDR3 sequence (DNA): TGTGCCAGCAGGCTTACAGGGGGTCGTAATCAGCCCCAGCATTTT. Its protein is CASRLTGGRNQPQHF.

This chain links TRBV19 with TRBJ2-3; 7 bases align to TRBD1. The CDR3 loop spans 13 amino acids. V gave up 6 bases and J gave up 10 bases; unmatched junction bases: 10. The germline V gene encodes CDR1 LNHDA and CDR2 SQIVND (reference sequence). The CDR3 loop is CASRPKHRGAQYF. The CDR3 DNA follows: TGTGCCAGTAGACCGAAACACAGGGGAGCGCAGTATTTT.

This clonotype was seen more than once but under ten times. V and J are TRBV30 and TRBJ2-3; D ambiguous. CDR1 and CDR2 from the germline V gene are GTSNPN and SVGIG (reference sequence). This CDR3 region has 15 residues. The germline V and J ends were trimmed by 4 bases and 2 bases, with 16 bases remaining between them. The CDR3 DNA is TGTGCCTGGACAATTGGCCGAGTCAACACAGATACGCAGTATTTT. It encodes CAWTIGRVNTDTQYF.

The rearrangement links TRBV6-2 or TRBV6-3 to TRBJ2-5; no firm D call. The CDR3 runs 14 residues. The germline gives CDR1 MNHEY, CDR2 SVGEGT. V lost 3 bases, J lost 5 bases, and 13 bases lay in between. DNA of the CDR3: TGTGCCAGCAGTTATATGGGCCTGTGGGAGACCCAGTACTTC. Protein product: CASSYMGLWETQYF.

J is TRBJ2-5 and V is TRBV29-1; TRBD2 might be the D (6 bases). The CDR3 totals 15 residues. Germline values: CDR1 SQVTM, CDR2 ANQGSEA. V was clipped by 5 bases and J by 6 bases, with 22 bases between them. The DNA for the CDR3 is TGCAGCGTTTCCGGGGCGGGTGGGAGGCCTCAGACCCAGTACTTC. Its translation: CSVSGAGGRPQTQYF.

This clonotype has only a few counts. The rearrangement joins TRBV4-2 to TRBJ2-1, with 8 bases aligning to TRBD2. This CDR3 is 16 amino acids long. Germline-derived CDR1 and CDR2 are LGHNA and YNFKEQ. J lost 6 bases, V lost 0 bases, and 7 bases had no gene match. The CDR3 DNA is TGTGCCAGCAGCCAAGATTCCGGCGGGGGGACCAATGAGCAGTTCTTC. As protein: CASSQDSGGGTNEQFF.

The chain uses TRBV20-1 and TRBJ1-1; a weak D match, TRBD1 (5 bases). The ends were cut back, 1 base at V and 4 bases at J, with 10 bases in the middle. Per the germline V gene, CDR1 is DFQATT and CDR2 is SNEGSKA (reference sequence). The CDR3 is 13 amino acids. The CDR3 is CSARGGTSTEAFF. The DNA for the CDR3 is TGCAGTGCTAGAGGTGGGACCAGCACTGAAGCTTTCTTT.

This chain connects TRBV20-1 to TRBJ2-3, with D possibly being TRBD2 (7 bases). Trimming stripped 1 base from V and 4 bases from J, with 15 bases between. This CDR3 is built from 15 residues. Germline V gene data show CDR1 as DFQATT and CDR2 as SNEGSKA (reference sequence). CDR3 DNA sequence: TGCAGTGCTAGAGTCTCGGGGGGCCCAGCAGATACGCAGTATTTT. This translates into CSARVSGGPADTQYF.

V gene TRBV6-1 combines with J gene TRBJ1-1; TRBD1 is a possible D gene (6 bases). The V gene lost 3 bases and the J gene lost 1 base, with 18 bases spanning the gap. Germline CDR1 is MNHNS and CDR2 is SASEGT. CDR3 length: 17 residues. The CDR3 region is CASSDVWGRTANTEAFF. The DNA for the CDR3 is TGTGCCAGCAGTGATGTGTGGGGTAGGACAGCGAACACTGAAGCTTTCTTT.

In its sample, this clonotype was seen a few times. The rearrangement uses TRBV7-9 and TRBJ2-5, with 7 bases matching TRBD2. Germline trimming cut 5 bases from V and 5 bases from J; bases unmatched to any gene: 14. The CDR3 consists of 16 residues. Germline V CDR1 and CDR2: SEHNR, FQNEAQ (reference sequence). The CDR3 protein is CASSPRAGSHGETQYF. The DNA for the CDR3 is TGTGCCAGCAGCCCCCGAGCGGGGAGTCACGGGGAGACCCAGTACTTC.

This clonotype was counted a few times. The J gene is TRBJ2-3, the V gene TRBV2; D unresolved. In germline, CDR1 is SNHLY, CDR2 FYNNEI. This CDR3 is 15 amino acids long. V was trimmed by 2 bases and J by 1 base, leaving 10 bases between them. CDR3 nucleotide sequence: TGTGCCAGCAGTGAATGGCGTAGTGGCACAGATACGCAGTATTTT. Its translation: CASSEWRSGTDTQYF. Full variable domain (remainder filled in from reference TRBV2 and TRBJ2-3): EPEVTQTPSHQVTQMGQEVILRCVPISNHLYFYWYRQILGQKVEFLVSFYNNEISEKSEIFDDQFSVERPDGSNFTLKIRSTKLEDSAMYFCASSEWRSGTDTQYFGPGTRLTVL.

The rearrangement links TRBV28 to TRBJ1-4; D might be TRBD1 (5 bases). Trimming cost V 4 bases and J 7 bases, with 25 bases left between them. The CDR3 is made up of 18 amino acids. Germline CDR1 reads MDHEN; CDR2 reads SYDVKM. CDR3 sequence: CASSSVPGRQWFGEKLFF. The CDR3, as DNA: TGTGCCAGCAGTTCGGTTCCAGGCCGACAGTGGTTTGGTGAAAAACTGTTTTTT.

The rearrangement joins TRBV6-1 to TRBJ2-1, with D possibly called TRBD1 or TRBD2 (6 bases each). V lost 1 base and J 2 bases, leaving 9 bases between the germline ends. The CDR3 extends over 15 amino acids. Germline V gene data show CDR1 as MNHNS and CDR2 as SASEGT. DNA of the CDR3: TGTGCCAGCAGTGAAGTCGGGGGCACCTACAATGAGCAGTTCTTC. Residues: CASSEVGGTYNEQFF.

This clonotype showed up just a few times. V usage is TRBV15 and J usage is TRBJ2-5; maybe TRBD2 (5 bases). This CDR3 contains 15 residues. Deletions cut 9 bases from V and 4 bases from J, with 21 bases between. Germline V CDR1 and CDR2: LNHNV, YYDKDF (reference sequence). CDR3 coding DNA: TGTGCCACAACCCGGAGAGCGGCACTACGAGAGACCCAGTACTTC. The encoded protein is CATTRRAALRETQYF.

This CDR3 is CSAPRTRPSSDIQYF. As DNA, the CDR3 is TGCAGTGCTCCCCGGACCCGGCCTTCCTCGGACATTCAGTACTTC. The gene calls are TRBV20-1 and TRBJ2-4; no firm D call. The V and J ends lost 5 bases and 8 bases respectively, with 22 bases between them. Germline-derived CDR1 and CDR2 are DFQATT and SNEGSKA (reference sequence). This CDR3 is 15 amino acids long.

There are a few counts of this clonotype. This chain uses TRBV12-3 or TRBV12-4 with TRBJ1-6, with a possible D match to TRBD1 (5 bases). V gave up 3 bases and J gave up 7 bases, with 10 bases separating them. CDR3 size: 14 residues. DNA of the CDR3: TGTGCCAGCAGTTTTGCAGGGAAGAATTCACCCCTCCACTTT. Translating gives CASSFAGKNSPLHF.